This T cell receptor (beta chain) was found in a study of cytomegalovirus exposure and HLA in healthy donors. The PCR made use of 60 Vbeta and 13 Jbeta primers. Clones were sequenced by immunoSEQ multiplex PCR, and TCRdb holds only the in-frame ones, with some missing. This table has about 230,000 clones, 80% to 90% appearing once. Study observations and caveats: Presence/absence analyses took donor sequencing depth as roughly uniform. Researchers counted around 170 TCR beta chains as cytomegalovirus-associated. It is likely that the observed cluster of highly shared sequence variants was a sequencing artifact. For most TCR beta V segments, an earlier analysis put the productive rate at about 87% or about 30% of the time.

On this clone: Its antigen is not identified.

The germline CDR1 and CDR2 sequences are SNHLY and FYNNEI. This CDR3 contains 14 residues. The V end lost 5 bases, the J end lost 3 bases, and 13 bases lay between the germline ends. The chain carries TRBV2 and TRBJ1-1; D not certain. The sequenced material came from PBMCs. This clonotype was sampled from a girl aged 2-10 years in good health and CMV-seronegative. The CDR3 bases are TGTGCCAGCAGTCCCCACGAGGGCCACACTGAAGCTTTCTTT. This sequence encodes CASSPHEGHTEAFF.